Sequencing of this T cell receptor beta chain was carried out in a study of blood T cells in healthy people across ages. It was with a sample-barcoded 5' primer and a J-beta primer mix that a second PCR of roughly 7 to 12 cycles was run. TCRdb redid the calling of the 5' RACE reads with MiXCR, one entry per CDR3 protein. The sample lists 350,000 to 450,000 distinct CDR3 sequences; about 49% were seen once. Germline CDR1 MGHRA, CDR2 YSYEKL. The V and J ends lost 1 base and 5 bases respectively, with 18 bases between them. This CDR3 comprises 17 residues. The chain links TRBV4-1 to TRBJ2-1; tentatively, D is TRBD2 (6 bases). This sequence originates from a man in his 60s in good health. Sample: blood. DNA for the CDR3: TGCGCCAGCAGCCAAGTTGGAGGGAATATTCGGGACAATGAGCAGTTCTTC. Its protein is CASSQVGGNIRDNEQFF.